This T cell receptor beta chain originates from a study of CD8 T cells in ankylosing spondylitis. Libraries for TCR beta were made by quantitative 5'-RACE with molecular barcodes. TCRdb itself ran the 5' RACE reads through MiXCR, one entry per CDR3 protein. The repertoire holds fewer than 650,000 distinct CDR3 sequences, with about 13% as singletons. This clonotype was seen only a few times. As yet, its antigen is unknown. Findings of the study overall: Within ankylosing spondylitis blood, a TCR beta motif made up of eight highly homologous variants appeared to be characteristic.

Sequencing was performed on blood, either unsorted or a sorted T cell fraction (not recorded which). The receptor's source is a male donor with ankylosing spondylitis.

The CDR3 sequence: CSARASGTNTGELFF. CDR3 nucleotide sequence: TGCAGTGCTAGAGCTAGCGGGACTAACACCGGGGAGCTGTTTTTT. This chain connects TRBV20-1 to TRBJ2-2; 9 bases align to TRBD2. The germline CDR1 and CDR2 sequences are DFQATT and SNEGSKA (reference sequence). V trimming: 1 base; J trimming: 2 bases; junction bases outside the gene matches: 2. The CDR3 sequence is 15 residues long.